This passage covers 28 T cell receptor beta chains from one sample sequenced in a study of CD8 T cells in ankylosing spondylitis. Via MiXCR, TCRdb re-called the 5' RACE reads, giving one row per CDR3 protein. The sample has about 840,000 distinct CDR3 sequences; 10% to 15% are singletons. Their cognate antigens are unknown. Study-wide points: What appeared characteristic of ankylosing spondylitis blood was a TCR beta motif of several highly homologous variants.

The specimen was blood, either unsorted or a sorted T cell fraction (not recorded which). These receptors were collected from a male donor with ankylosing spondylitis.

The chain recombines TRBV20-1 with TRBJ2-7, with TRBD2 matching 7 bases. The CDR3 runs to 13 residues. V was pared by 4 bases and J by 0 bases, with 3 bases of the junction left unmatched. The germline CDR1 and CDR2 sequences are DFQATT and SNEGSKA (reference sequence). In DNA form, the CDR3 reads TGCAGTGCTATTGGGACTACCTCCTACGAGCAGTACTTC. Translating gives CSAIGTTSYEQYF.

The V gene is TRBV13, the J gene TRBJ2-7; D unclear. Germline CDR1 reads PRHDT; CDR2 reads FYEKMQ (reference sequence). V lost 5 bases and J 4 bases, leaving 12 bases between the germline ends. The CDR3 has 13 amino acids. This chain's CDR3 is CASSPSFGYEQYF. The DNA for the CDR3 is TGTGCCAGCAGCCCATCTTTTGGTTACGAGCAGTACTTC.

There are many counts of this clonotype. The rearrangement uses TRBV5-6 and TRBJ1-2; D is unclear. Germline CDR1 reads SGHDT; CDR2 reads YYEEEE. The CDR3 is made up of 14 amino acids. Between the trimmed V and J ends, which lost 4 bases and 3 bases, there was a span of 13 bases. The DNA of the CDR3 is TGTGCCAGCAGCCGCATAGCGATCTACTATGGCTACACCTTC. Its protein is CASSRIAIYYGYTF.

V is TRBV20-1 and J is TRBJ2-7; the D gene is possibly TRBD1 (5 bases). CDR3 size: 13 residues. V gave up 0 bases and J gave up 6 bases, with 12 bases separating them. Germline V CDR1 and CDR2: DFQATT, SNEGSKA (reference sequence). This CDR3 reads CSAREIVRGEQYF. The CDR3 DNA follows: TGCAGTGCTAGAGAGATTGTTAGGGGCGAGCAGTACTTC.

The chain is built from TRBV6-1 and TRBJ1-4; the match to TRBD1 covers 7 bases. Germline V gives CDR1 MNHNS, CDR2 SASEGT. The CDR3 spans 13 residues. V dropped 10 bases and J dropped 4; count of bases not matched to a gene: 6. In DNA form, the CDR3 reads TGTGCCACCGACCGGGACAGTAATGAAAAACTGTTTTTT. Its protein product is CATDRDSNEKLFF.

The rearrangement links TRBV2 to TRBJ2-3; weak D call: TRBD1 (7 bases). Trimming left V 8 bases short and J 4 bases short, with 16 bases between. Germline loops: CDR1 SNHLY, CDR2 FYNNEI. The CDR3 contains 14 residues. CDR3 in DNA: TGTGCCAGCTGTGCTAGCAGGGGGGCAGATACGCAGTATTTT. It yields the protein CASCASRGADTQYF.

The chain has TRBV5-1 and TRBJ2-2; no clear D gene. Germline V CDR1 and CDR2: SGHRS, YFSETQ. V lost 2 bases to trimming and J lost 5 bases, with 10 bases between them. The length of the CDR3 is 14 residues. The CDR3 protein is CASSLVVGTGELFF. The CDR3 DNA reads TGCGCCAGCAGCTTAGTGGTGGGAACCGGGGAGCTGTTTTTT.

This clonotype was seen many times. The gene calls are TRBV20-1 and TRBJ2-5; 8 positions match TRBD2. Germline V gene lookup returns CDR1 DFQATT and CDR2 SNEGSKA (reference sequence). The CDR3 runs 14 residues. V shed 1 base, J shed 3 bases, and the junction held 4 bases outside the gene matches. The CDR3 nucleotides read TGCAGTGCTAGAGTAGCGGGACAAGAAGAGACCCAGTACTTC. Amino acid sequence: CSARVAGQEETQYF.

This clonotype turned up a few times. CDR3 sequence (DNA): TGTGCCAGCAGCTTAGATCTAGCGGGAGTCCAGGAGCAGTACTTC. Protein sequence: CASSLDLAGVQEQYF. The V gene is TRBV7-8, the J gene TRBJ2-7; TRBD2 agrees at 10 bases. Trimming cost V 1 base and J 7 bases; bases outside gene matches: 7. CDR1 SGHVS and CDR2 FQNEAQ come from the germline V gene. The CDR3 sequence is 15 residues long.

This chain uses TRBV20-1 with TRBJ1-2; TRBD1 matches at 9 bases. Germline CDR1 DFQATT, CDR2 SNEGSKA (reference sequence). The CDR3 extends over 15 amino acids. The ends lost 6 bases at V and 4 bases at J; junction bases unmatched: 12. The chain's CDR3 is CSASTGTGMGYGYTF. Here the CDR3 DNA reads TGCAGTGCCTCAACCGGGACAGGGATGGGCTATGGCTACACCTTC.

In DNA, the CDR3 is TGCGCCAGCAGCTTGGCCGGGGGGTCTGTCTACGAGCAGTACTTC. Protein product: CASSLAGGSVYEQYF. The V call is TRBV5-1, the J call TRBJ2-7; TRBD2 matches 7 bases. V was clipped by 0 bases and J by 3 bases; unmatched bases: 6. Germline lookup yields CDR1 SGHRS and CDR2 YFSETQ. The CDR3 totals 15 residues.

This chain connects TRBV6-1 to TRBJ2-7; 13 bases agree with TRBD2. This CDR3 has 14 residues. Germline-derived CDR1 and CDR2 are MNHNS and SASEGT. V dropped 7 bases and J dropped 2; count of bases not matched to a gene: 2. CDR3 DNA sequence: TGTGCCAGCATAGGGACTAGCGGGACCTACGAGCAGTACTTC. Translated: CASIGTSGTYEQYF.

The sample holds many counts of this clonotype. The J gene is TRBJ2-3, the V gene TRBV6-2 or TRBV6-3, with D perhaps matching TRBD1 or TRBD2 (5 bases each). This CDR3 region has 16 residues. Trimming stripped 5 bases from V and 0 bases from J, with 15 bases between. Germline V gene data show CDR1 as MNHEY and CDR2 as SVGEGT. This chain's CDR3 is CASSAPGRPSTDTQYF. The CDR3 coding sequence is TGTGCCAGCAGTGCCCCGGGACGACCAAGCACAGATACGCAGTATTTT.

This chain uses TRBV28 with TRBJ2-1; weak D call: TRBD1 (5 bases). CDR1 is MDHEN, CDR2 SYDVKM, per germline. This CDR3 has 14 residues. Between the trimmed V and J ends, which lost 6 bases and 2 bases, there was a span of 11 bases. CDR3 amino acids: CASRSRVPYNEQFF. The CDR3 nucleotides read TGTGCCAGCAGATCCAGGGTTCCCTACAATGAGCAGTTCTTC.

The chain links TRBV10-3 to TRBJ1-2; a weak D match, TRBD1 (5 bases). Germline V gene sequence: CDR1 ENHRY, CDR2 SYGVKD. The V end lost 3 bases, the J end lost 5 bases, and 13 bases lay between the germline ends. This CDR3 contains 14 residues. CDR3: CAISEGVEAYGYTF. The CDR3 region has the DNA TGTGCCATCAGTGAAGGGGTGGAGGCATATGGCTACACCTTC.

This chain connects TRBV5-1 to TRBJ2-3, with TRBD1 matching 7 bases. The CDR3 is 18 amino acids. V trimming: 0 bases; J trimming: 0 bases; junction bases outside the gene matches: 10. Germline V gene sequence: CDR1 SGHRS, CDR2 YFSETQ. This chain's CDR3 is CASSLGSGTASSTDTQYF. In nucleotides, the CDR3 is TGCGCCAGCAGCTTGGGTTCGGGGACAGCCTCTAGCACAGATACGCAGTATTTT.

Only a few counts were recorded for this clonotype. V gene TRBV20-1 combines with J gene TRBJ1-2; D remains ambiguous. Germline V lookup: CDR1 DFQATT, CDR2 SNEGSKA (reference sequence). CDR3 length: 13 amino acids. V was trimmed by 5 bases and J by 4 bases, leaving 14 bases between them. In DNA, the CDR3 is TGCAGTGCTCAAGGAGGGCTGACCTATGGCTACACCTTC. Amino acids: CSAQGGLTYGYTF.

This clonotype was seen a handful of times. The chain combines TRBV18 with TRBJ2-1; 12 positions agree with TRBD1. Germline V gene data show CDR1 as KGHSH and CDR2 as LQKENI. Trimming took 5 bases from V and 6 from J; bases not matched to a gene: 5. CDR3 length equals 15 residues. The CDR3 region is CASSSGQGALNEQFF. CDR3 nucleotide sequence: TGTGCCAGCTCATCGGGACAGGGGGCGCTCAATGAGCAGTTCTTC.

The V call is TRBV7-2, the J call TRBJ2-3; TRBD1 matches at 8 bases. CDR3 length equals 16 residues. The V and J ends lost 5 bases and 2 bases, in that order; junction bases with no gene match: 9. Germline lookup yields CDR1 SGHTA and CDR2 FQGNSA. Written as DNA, the CDR3 is TGTGCCAGCAGCAGCGACAGGGGATCTGACACAGATACGCAGTATTTT. Encoded protein: CASSSDRGSDTDTQYF.

This clonotype was picked up a small number of times. The chain uses TRBV5-1 and TRBJ2-1, with TRBD2 as a possible D gene (5 bases). Trimming left V 4 bases short and J 2 bases short, with 13 bases between. CDR1 SGHRS and CDR2 YFSETQ come from the germline V gene. The CDR3 consists of 15 residues. The DNA for the CDR3 is TGCGCCAGCAGCATTACGGGGAATACCTACAATGAGCAGTTCTTC. Translating gives CASSITGNTYNEQFF. The entire variable domain, with the rest obtained from reference TRBV5-1 and TRBJ2-1, is as follows: KAGVTQTPRYLIKTRGQQVTLSCSPISGHRSVSWYQQTPGQGLQFLFEYFSETQRNKGNFPGRFSGRQFSNSRSEMNVSTLELGDSALYLCASSITGNTYNEQFFGPGTRLTVL.

The chain carries TRBV10-3 and TRBJ2-7; no firm D call. The CDR3 covers 14 residues. V lost 0 bases, J lost 5 bases, and 11 bases lay in between. Germline lookup yields CDR1 ENHRY and CDR2 SYGVKD. CDR3 in DNA: TGTGCCATCAGTGAGTCCCTCGACGTGAACGAGCAGTACTTC. Translated: CAISESLDVNEQYF.

V gene TRBV15 combines with J gene TRBJ2-3; D is possibly TRBD2 (6 bases). Between the trimmed V and J ends, which lost 0 bases and 2 bases, there was a span of 15 bases. Germline V gene sequence: CDR1 LNHNV, CDR2 YYDKDF (reference sequence). The CDR3 length is 17 residues. CDR3 region: CATSREGAGTITDTQYF. CDR3 bases: TGTGCCACCAGCAGAGAAGGAGCGGGTACGATCACAGATACGCAGTATTTT.

This clonotype was detected a few times. The rearrangement uses TRBV2 and TRBJ1-5; 9 bases line up with TRBD1. The CDR3 spans 14 residues. V lost 8 bases, J lost 6 bases, and 8 bases stayed unmatched. CDR1 is SNHLY, CDR2 FYNNEI, per germline. This CDR3 reads CASQDRGNGQPQHF. The CDR3 DNA follows: TGTGCCAGCCAAGACAGGGGGAACGGTCAGCCCCAGCATTTT.

The chain links TRBV20-1 to TRBJ2-2; TRBD1 aligns across 8 bases. V lost 5 bases to trimming and J lost 8 bases; unmatched junction nucleotides: 7. Germline-derived CDR1 and CDR2 are DFQATT and SNEGSKA (reference sequence). CDR3 length: 13 amino acids. The CDR3 DNA follows: TGCAGTGCTTCGACCCAGGGGGCGGGGGAGCTGTTTTTT. Its protein product is CSASTQGAGELFF.

V and J are TRBV20-1 and TRBJ1-2; 7 bases align to TRBD1. V lost 6 bases, J lost 0 bases, and 13 bases stayed unmatched. There are 16 residues in the CDR3. Per the germline V gene, CDR1 is DFQATT and CDR2 is SNEGSKA (reference sequence). CDR3 nucleotide sequence: TGCAGTGCCGAGAGGACAGGTGCTTTAGCTAACTATGGCTACACCTTC. Translated: CSAERTGALANYGYTF.

The genes are TRBV6-7 and TRBJ2-3, with TRBD2 matching 11 bases. TRBV6-7 is filed as an ORF, its function uncertain. The length of the CDR3 is 19 residues. The V and J ends lost 0 bases and 1 base, in that order; junction bases with no gene match: 9. Written as DNA, the CDR3 is TGTGCCAGCAGTTACTCTTGCCTAGCGGGGGGCGTTTGCACAGATACGCAGTATTTT. It specifies CASSYSCLAGGVCTDTQYF.

The table lists this clonotype with many counts. The chain employs TRBV20-1 and TRBJ2-2; 7 bases match TRBD2. Trimming removed 1 base from V and 2 bases from J; junction bases left unmatched: 7. The CDR3 consists of 16 residues. The germline V gene encodes CDR1 DFQATT and CDR2 SNEGSKA (reference sequence). The CDR3 region has the DNA TGCAGTGCTAGAGTATCCGGGACTATCAACACCGGGGAGCTGTTTTTT. Its translation is CSARVSGTINTGELFF.

In this sample, this clonotype turned up a few times. The V and J genes are TRBV20-1 and TRBJ2-7, with TRBD2 matching 8 bases. CDR3 length: 14 amino acids. After removal of 4 bases from V and 1 base from J, the junction contained 6 bases not matched to a gene. The germline gives CDR1 DFQATT, CDR2 SNEGSKA (reference sequence). The CDR3: CSATSSGRSYEQYF. DNA of the CDR3: TGCAGTGCTACCTCAAGCGGGAGATCCTACGAGCAGTACTTC.